Listed here are 18 T cell receptor beta chains from one sample, sequenced in a study of T cell responses to AZD1222 COVID-19 vaccine. Method: immunoSEQ multiplex PCR; TCRdb's copy keeps in-frame clones and lacks some. The sample lists about 120,000 clones, around 93% seen once, with 11% to 15% in the top ten. Sequencing used peripheral blood, obtained on day 0 of AZD1222 vaccination. These TCRs come from an adult in good health.

The V and J genes are TRBV9 and TRBJ1-2; unclear D gene. The CDR3 spans 20 residues. Germline V gene sequence: CDR1 SGDLS, CDR2 YYNGEE. V was trimmed by 4 bases and J by 0 bases, leaving 28 bases between them. The CDR3 nucleotides are TGTGCCAGCAGCACCCCCCAGTCGGGATACATCAAGTCACCTAACTATGGCTACACCTTC. It codes for CASSTPQSGYIKSPNYGYTF.

The chain uses TRBV29-1 and TRBJ2-1; the match to TRBD1 covers 8 bases. Unmatched junction bases numbered 4, after V lost 7 bases and J lost 5 bases. The CDR3 sequence is 12 residues long. The germline gives CDR1 SQVTM, CDR2 ANQGSEA. The CDR3 DNA is TGCAGCGCAGGGGGCGTAGACAATGAGCAGTTCTTC. Protein: CSAGGVDNEQFF.

The V and J genes are TRBV27 and TRBJ2-7; TRBD2 agrees at 11 bases. The CDR3 extends over 18 amino acids. Germline CDR1 is MNHEY and CDR2 is SMNVEV (reference sequence). J gave up 3 bases and V 3 bases, and 13 bases lay outside the gene matches. The CDR3 is CASSFRSLAGESFYEQYF. CDR3 DNA sequence: TGTGCCAGCAGTTTTCGGTCACTAGCGGGGGAGAGCTTCTACGAGCAGTACTTC.

The chain links TRBV9 to TRBJ1-2; 7 bases map to TRBD1. With V trimmed by 6 bases and J by 4 bases, 6 bases remained unmatched. The CDR3 has 13 amino acids. Per germline, CDR1 SGDLS and CDR2 YYNGEE. CDR3 region: CASTEGAGYGYTF. CDR3 coding DNA: TGTGCCAGCACCGAGGGGGCCGGCTATGGCTACACCTTC.

The chain joins TRBV11-2 to TRBJ2-1; a weak D match, TRBD2 (6 bases). The CDR3 runs to 15 residues. Germline values: CDR1 SGHAT, CDR2 FQNNGV. Trimming stripped 6 bases from V and 4 bases from J, with 16 bases between. CDR3: CASRFPGTSYNEQFF. The CDR3 nucleotides read TGTGCCAGCAGGTTTCCCGGGACTTCTTACAATGAGCAGTTCTTC.

The V gene is TRBV7-9, the J gene TRBJ1-4; 9 bases fit TRBD1. There are 15 residues in the CDR3. Germline assignment: CDR1 SEHNR and CDR2 FQNEAQ (reference sequence). J lost 4 bases, V lost 5 bases, and 5 bases had no gene match. The CDR3 here is CASSQMGQGNEKLFF. The DNA for the CDR3 is TGTGCCAGCAGCCAAATGGGACAGGGTAATGAAAAACTGTTTTTT.

This clone has a single count. J is TRBJ2-2 and V is TRBV14, with D possibly being TRBD1 (7 bases). The V and J ends lost 3 bases and 4 bases respectively, with 15 bases between them. Germline V CDR1 and CDR2: SGHDN, FVKESK. This CDR3 spans 16 amino acids. The CDR3 reads CASSQVAGGPTGELFF. The CDR3 coding sequence is TGTGCCAGCAGCCAGGTTGCAGGGGGGCCCACCGGGGAGCTGTTTTTT.

This clone was observed once. The J gene is TRBJ1-3, the V gene TRBV7-2; D not resolved. Germline-derived CDR1 and CDR2 are SGHTA and FQGNSA. The CDR3 spans 17 residues. The V end was cut by 5 bases, the J end by 0 bases, with 17 bases between. CDR3 protein: CASSPSNVFSSGNTIYF. The CDR3 DNA reads TGTGCCAGCAGCCCGAGTAACGTTTTCTCCTCTGGAAACACCATATATTTT.

The genes are TRBV7-2 and TRBJ2-3; D gene uncertain. In germline, CDR1 is SGHTA, CDR2 FQGNSA. V shed 5 bases and J shed 10 bases, with 16 bases lying between them. There are 13 residues in the CDR3. CDR3 residues: CASSGPYGMAQYF. For the CDR3, the DNA is TGTGCCAGCAGCGGCCCCTATGGCATGGCGCAGTATTTT.

This clone has more than one count but fewer than ten. The V call is TRBV6-2 or TRBV6-3, the J call TRBJ2-5; no reliable D call. V was clipped by 0 bases and J by 3 bases, with 17 bases between them. Germline V CDR1 and CDR2: MNHEY, SVGEGT. CDR3 length equals 17 residues. This CDR3 reads CASSYSISGSLKETQYF. The CDR3 DNA sequence: TGTGCCAGCAGTTACTCGATCTCGGGTTCCCTCAAAGAGACCCAGTACTTC.

The V and J genes are TRBV6-2 or TRBV6-3 and TRBJ1-2; D unresolved. Trimming removed 6 bases from V and 3 bases from J, with 11 bases in between. The V gene's germline CDR1 is MNHEY and CDR2 SVGEGT. The CDR3 is 13 residues long. For the CDR3, the DNA is TGTGCCAGCAGCACGACGGAGGACTATGGCTACACCTTC. Translating gives CASSTTEDYGYTF.

The V and J genes are TRBV3-1 (or the pseudogene TRBV3-2) and TRBJ1-1; no clear D. V lost 1 base and J lost 0, with 9 bases in between. The CDR3 is made up of 15 amino acids. Germline V gene data show CDR1 as LGHDT and CDR2 as YNNKEL (reference sequence). The CDR3 DNA is TGTGCCAGCAGCCAAGGAGGGCTCATGAACACTGAAGCTTTCTTT. Translated, it gives CASSQGGLMNTEAFF.

The CDR3 region has the DNA TGTGCCAGCAGCCCCCTGGGCAGCGCCAAAAACATTCAGTACTTC. Translation gives CASSPLGSAKNIQYF. The chain combines TRBV11-2 with TRBJ2-4, with unresolved D. The CDR3 extends over 15 amino acids. The V end was cut by 5 bases, the J end by 1 base, with 12 bases between. The germline V gene has CDR1 SGHAT and CDR2 FQNNGV.

The chain uses TRBV28 and TRBJ2-7; 8 nucleotides align to TRBD2. This CDR3 is built from 15 residues. The ends lost 6 bases at V and 6 bases at J; junction bases unmatched: 13. From germline, CDR1 is MDHEN and CDR2 SYDVKM. CDR3 in amino acids: CASSPTGRAGGEQYF. In DNA form, the CDR3 reads TGTGCCAGCAGCCCGACCGGGAGGGCGGGGGGCGAGCAGTACTTC.

This clone was seen once. The rearrangement links TRBV5-8 to TRBJ1-1; no clear D. CDR1 is SGHTS and CDR2 is YDEGEE in the germline V gene. The germline V and J ends were trimmed by 1 base and 0 bases, with 13 bases remaining between them. The CDR3 loop spans 16 amino acids. In DNA form, the CDR3 reads TGTGCCAGCAGCTTGTCTCGGGGATTCATGAACACTGAAGCTTTCTTT. It encodes CASSLSRGFMNTEAFF.

This clone has a single count. This rearrangement joins TRBV19 to TRBJ1-2; 7 bases agree with TRBD1. V lost 11 bases, J lost 8 bases, and 17 bases stayed unmatched. The CDR3 has 14 amino acids. Germline V gene lookup returns CDR1 LNHDA and CDR2 SQIVND (reference sequence). The CDR3 reads CAVDDRTGRGGYTF. The CDR3 DNA reads as TGTGCCGTGGACGACAGGACAGGTCGGGGAGGCTACACCTTC.

The gene calls are TRBV7-9 and TRBJ2-7; D possibly corresponds to TRBD1 (6 bases). CDR3 size: 14 residues. Germline V CDR1 and CDR2: SEHNR, FQNEAQ (reference sequence). Trimming stripped 1 base from V and 2 bases from J, with 9 bases between. This chain's CDR3 is CASSLEGGAYEQYF. The CDR3 coding sequence is TGTGCCAGCAGCTTAGAAGGGGGTGCCTACGAGCAGTACTTC.

The CDR3 spells CASSPQGQQPSGNTIYF. CDR3 nucleotides: TGTGCCAGCTCGCCGCAGGGACAGCAACCATCTGGAAACACCATATATTTT. The J gene is TRBJ1-3, the V gene TRBV18; 7 nucleotides agree with TRBD1. The V segment lost 6 bases and the J segment 1 base; nucleotides outside the gene matches: 12. This CDR3 has 17 amino acids. Germline-derived CDR1 and CDR2 are KGHSH and LQKENI.